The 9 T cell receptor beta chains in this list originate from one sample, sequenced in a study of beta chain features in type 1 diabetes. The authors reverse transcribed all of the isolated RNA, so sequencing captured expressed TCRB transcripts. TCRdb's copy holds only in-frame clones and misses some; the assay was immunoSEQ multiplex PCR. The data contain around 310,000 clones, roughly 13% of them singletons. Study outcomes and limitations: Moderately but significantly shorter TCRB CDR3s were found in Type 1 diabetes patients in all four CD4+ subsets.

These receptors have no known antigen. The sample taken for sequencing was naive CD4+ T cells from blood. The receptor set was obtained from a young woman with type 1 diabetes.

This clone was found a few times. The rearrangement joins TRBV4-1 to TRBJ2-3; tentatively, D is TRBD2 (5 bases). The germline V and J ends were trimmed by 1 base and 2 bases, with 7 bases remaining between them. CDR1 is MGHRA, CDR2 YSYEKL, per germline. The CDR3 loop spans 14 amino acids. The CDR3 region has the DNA TGCGCCAGCAGCCAAGCGGGAAACACAGATACGCAGTATTTT. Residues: CASSQAGNTDTQYF.

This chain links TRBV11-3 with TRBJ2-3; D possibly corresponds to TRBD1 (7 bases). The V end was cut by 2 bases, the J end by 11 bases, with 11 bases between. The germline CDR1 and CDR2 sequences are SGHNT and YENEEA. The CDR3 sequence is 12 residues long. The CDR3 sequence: CASSLTQGGQYF. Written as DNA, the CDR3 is TGTGCCAGCAGCTTAACCCAGGGGGGGCAGTATTTT.

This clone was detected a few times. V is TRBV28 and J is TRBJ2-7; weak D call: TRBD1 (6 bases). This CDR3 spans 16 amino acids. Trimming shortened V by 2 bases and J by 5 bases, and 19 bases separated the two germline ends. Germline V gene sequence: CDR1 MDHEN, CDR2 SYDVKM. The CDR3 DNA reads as TGTGCCAGCAGTTTAGAACGGGACACGGCGAAAAACGAGCAGTACTTC. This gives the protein CASSLERDTAKNEQYF.

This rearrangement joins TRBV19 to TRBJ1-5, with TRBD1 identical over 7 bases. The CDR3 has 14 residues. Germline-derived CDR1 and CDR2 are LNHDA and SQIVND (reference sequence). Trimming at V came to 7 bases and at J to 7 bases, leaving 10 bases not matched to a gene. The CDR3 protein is CASTVTGAHQPQHF. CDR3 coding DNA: TGTGCCAGTACCGTAACAGGGGCCCACCAGCCCCAGCATTTT.

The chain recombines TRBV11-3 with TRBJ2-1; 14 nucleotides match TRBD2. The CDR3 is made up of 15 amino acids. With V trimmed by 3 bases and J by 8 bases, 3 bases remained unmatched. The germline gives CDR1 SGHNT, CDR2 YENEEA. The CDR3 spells CASSFGTSGRYEQFF. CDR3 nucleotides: TGTGCCAGCAGCTTCGGGACTAGCGGGAGATATGAGCAGTTCTTC.

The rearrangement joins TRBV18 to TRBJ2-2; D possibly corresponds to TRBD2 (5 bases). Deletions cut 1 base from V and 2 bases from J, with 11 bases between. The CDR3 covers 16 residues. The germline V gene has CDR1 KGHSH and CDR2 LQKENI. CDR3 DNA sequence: TGTGCCAGCTCACCACAGGAGGTAGCAAACACCGGGGAGCTGTTTTTT. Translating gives CASSPQEVANTGELFF.

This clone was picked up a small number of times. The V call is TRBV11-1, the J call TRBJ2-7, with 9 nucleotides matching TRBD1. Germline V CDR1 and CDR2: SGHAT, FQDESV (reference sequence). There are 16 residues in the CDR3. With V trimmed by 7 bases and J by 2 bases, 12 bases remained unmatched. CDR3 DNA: TGTGCCAGCACCCTTACTCCGGGACAGGGTACCTACGAGCAGTACTTC. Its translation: CASTLTPGQGTYEQYF.

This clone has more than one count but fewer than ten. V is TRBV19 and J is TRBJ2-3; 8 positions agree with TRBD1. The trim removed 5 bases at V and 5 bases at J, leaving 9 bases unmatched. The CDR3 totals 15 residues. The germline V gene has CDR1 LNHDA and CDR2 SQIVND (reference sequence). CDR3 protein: CASSGRQGSKDTQYF. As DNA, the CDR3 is TGTGCCAGTAGTGGCCGACAGGGGAGTAAAGATACGCAGTATTTT. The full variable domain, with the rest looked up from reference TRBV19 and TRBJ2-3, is DGGITQSPKYLFRKEGQNVTLSCEQNLNHDAMYWYRQDPGQGLRLIYYSQIVNDFQKGDIAEGYSVSREKKESFPLTVTSAQKNPTAFYLCASSGRQGSKDTQYFGPGTRLTVL.

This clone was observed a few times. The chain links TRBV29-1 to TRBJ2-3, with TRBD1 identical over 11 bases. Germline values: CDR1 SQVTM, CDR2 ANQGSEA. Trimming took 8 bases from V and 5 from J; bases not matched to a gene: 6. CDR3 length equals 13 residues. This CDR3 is CSLGQGAGDTQYF. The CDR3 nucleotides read TGCAGCTTAGGACAGGGGGCCGGAGATACGCAGTATTTT.